Listed here is a single TCR beta chain. Per the original methods: How many nucleated cells were present was estimated from reference gene primer amplification. Profiled with immunoSEQ multiplex PCR; TCRdb holds only in-frame clones, not every one. D and trimming were read from the DNA, whereas the V and J calls and clone size are those reported in that table. The table shows 270,000 or so clones, with nearly 90% occurring only once. The ends were cut back, 4 bases at V and 3 bases at J, with 12 bases in the middle. This CDR3 contains 14 residues. Germline V gene data show CDR1 as LGHDT and CDR2 as YNNKEL (reference sequence). The record originates from a study of blood T cell repertoires in COVID-19. Looking at the study overall: The United States, Italy and Spain provided the acute and convalescent COVID-19 samples. T cells, B-cell-depleted T cells, or PBMCs provided the cDNA or gDNA that served as material.

The clonotype comes from a woman in her forties who had recovered from COVID-19. The sample comprised peripheral blood. The chain uses TRBV3-1 (or the pseudogene TRBV3-2) and TRBJ1-1; no clear D. CDR3 loop: CASSPGRLYTEAFF. In DNA form, the CDR3 reads TGTGCCAGCAGCCCCGGGAGGTTGTACACTGAAGCTTTCTTT.